Shown below are 25 T cell receptor beta chains from a single sample sequenced in a study of T cells in Graves' hyperthyroidism and ophthalmopathy. Amplified TCR beta CDR3 regions derived from RNA transcripts. HTBI primers were used for first-round RT-PCR of the TCR CDR3. TCRdb fed the multiplex PCR reads into MiXCR, producing one record per CDR3 protein. The repertoire includes approximately 400,000 distinct CDR3 sequences, about 18% of them detected once, and around 3.6% sits in the top ten. The sample consisted of blood. The receptors stem from a woman aged 18-29 years with Graves' hyperthyroidism.

For this clonotype: An end of the junction does not agree with germline; a read error may underlie this. The chain recombines TRBV12-3 or TRBV12-4 with TRBJ1-1; D is unresolved. The CDR3 contains 8 residues. The DNA of the CDR3 is TGTGCCAGCAGTGCTCGTGTCTTT. Translated, it gives CASSARVF.

This clonotype appeared many times. The chain uses TRBV20-1 and TRBJ2-5; 9 positions match TRBD1. Losses at the gene ends were 5 bases for V and 7 bases for J; bases not matched to a gene: 2. The CDR3 has 11 amino acids. Germline V CDR1 and CDR2: DFQATT, SNEGSKA (reference sequence). The CDR3 sequence: CSALTGGTQYF. CDR3 coding DNA: TGCAGTGCTCTGACAGGGGGGACCCAGTACTTC.

This clonotype was picked up many times. The gene calls are TRBV6-2 or TRBV6-3 and TRBJ1-5; TRBD1 matches 7 bases. V was clipped by 7 bases and J by 7 bases; unmatched bases: 7. The CDR3 consists of 13 residues. CDR1 and CDR2 (germline): MNHEY, SVGEGT. The CDR3 reads CASKGAGRQPQHF. CDR3 DNA: TGTGCCAGCAAGGGGGCAGGGAGACAGCCCCAGCATTTT.

A few counts support this clonotype. A much larger clone is a single base away; this may be a read error. J is TRBJ1-1 and V is TRBV7-8; possibly TRBD1 for D (5 bases). This CDR3 contains 13 residues. Per the germline V gene, CDR1 is SGHVS and CDR2 is FQNEAQ. CDR3 DNA: TGTGCCAGCAGCATCCAATGGGGGACTGAATCTTTCTTT. This sequence encodes CASSIQWGTESFF. Complete variable domain (other parts from reference TRBV7-8 and TRBJ1-1): GAGVSQSPRYKVAKRGQDVALRCDPISGHVSLFWYQQALGQGPEFLTYFQNEAQLDKSGLPSDRFFAERPEGSVSTLKIQRTQQEDSAVYLCASSIQWGTESFFGQGTRLTVV.

This clonotype has a count of ten or more. The chain is built from TRBV30 and TRBJ2-7, with 10 bases lining up with TRBD1. CDR1 is GTSNPN, CDR2 SVGIG, per germline (reference sequence). The CDR3 extends over 14 amino acids. Trimming removed 1 base from V and 6 bases from J; junction bases left unmatched: 6. The CDR3 region has the DNA TGTGCCTGGAGTGCTCTGACAGGGGGCGGCGAGCAGTACTTC. It codes for CAWSALTGGGEQYF.

The gene calls are TRBV6-1 and TRBJ2-5; TRBD2 matches 7 bases. CDR1 and CDR2 (germline): MNHNS, SASEGT. J gave up 1 base and V 7 bases, and 9 bases lay outside the gene matches. The CDR3 sequence is 15 residues long. CDR3 region: CASTNLGGRQETQYF. The CDR3 region has the DNA TGTGCCAGCACCAACCTGGGAGGGCGCCAAGAGACCCAGTACTTC.

This clonotype was detected only a few times. The V gene is TRBV5-1, the J gene TRBJ1-3; D not resolved. The germline CDR1 and CDR2 sequences are SGHRS and YFSETQ. This CDR3 is built from 14 residues. V was trimmed by 0 bases and J by 3 bases, leaving 7 bases between them. The CDR3 protein is CASSLEGYGNTIYF. In DNA, the CDR3 is TGCGCCAGCAGCTTGGAAGGGTATGGAAACACCATATATTTT.

This clonotype was seen at least ten times. J is TRBJ1-2 and V is TRBV2; D uncertain. The germline V and J ends were trimmed by 5 bases and 4 bases, with 14 bases remaining between them. The CDR3 is 14 amino acids. The germline V gene encodes CDR1 SNHLY and CDR2 FYNNEI. The CDR3 spells CASSIQVSTYGYTF. DNA of the CDR3: TGTGCCAGCAGTATCCAGGTGTCTACCTATGGCTACACCTTC.

This clonotype was detected ten times or more. V is TRBV6-5 and J is TRBJ2-7; 9 nucleotides line up with TRBD1. The CDR3 is 14 residues long. Germline V CDR1 and CDR2: MNHEY, SVGAGI. V gave up 6 bases and J gave up 6 bases; unmatched junction bases: 9. CDR3 DNA sequence: TGTGCCAGCAGATACCGGGACAGGGTCACCGAGCAGTACTTC. It encodes CASRYRDRVTEQYF.

Worth noting for this clonotype: A much larger clonotype is one base distant, so this may be a read error. CDR3 DNA: TGTGCCAGCGGCTTGATCGGTATCAACACTGAAGCTTTCTTT. Protein product: CASGLIGINTEAFF. The gene calls are TRBV5-5 and TRBJ1-1; D is uncertain. This CDR3 spans 14 amino acids. The V gene's germline CDR1 is SGHKS and CDR2 YYEKEE (reference sequence). The full variable domain, with the rest looked up from reference TRBV5-5 and TRBJ1-1, is DAGVTQSPTHLIKTRGQQVTLRCSPISGHKSVSWYQQVLGQGPQFIFQYYEKEERGRGNFPDRFSARQFPNYSSELNVNALLLGDSALYLCASGLIGINTEAFFGQGTRLTVV.

This clonotype was seen repeatedly, ten times or more. At one of its ends the junction is not consistent with the germline gene, which may arise from a read error. The chain has TRBV7-7 and TRBJ2-7, with TRBD2 matching 7 bases. This CDR3 comprises 14 residues. Germline CDR1 is SSHAT and CDR2 is FNYEAQ (reference sequence). The CDR3 loop reads CASSLREGGGEQYF. CDR3 bases: TGTGCTAGCAGCTTAAGGGAGGGTGGCGGGGAGCAGTACTTC.

V and J are TRBV12-3 or TRBV12-4 and TRBJ2-7; the D is unclear. V was pared by 1 base and J by 6 bases, with 13 bases between. The CDR3 has 14 residues. In nucleotides, the CDR3 is TGTGCCAGCAGTTTAGGTGAAGGTCGTGCCGAGCAGTACTTC. It codes for CASSLGEGRAEQYF.

This clonotype was observed a few times. The genes are TRBV4-1 and TRBJ1-5, with 8 bases that match TRBD1. CDR3 length: 15 amino acids. The germline V gene has CDR1 MGHRA and CDR2 YSYEKL. V lost 4 bases to trimming and J lost 7 bases; unmatched junction nucleotides: 9. Here the CDR3 DNA reads TGCGCCAGCAGCCGCGTGACAGGGGCGCGGCAGCCCCAGCATTTT. Translating gives CASSRVTGARQPQHF.

The chain joins TRBV6-5 to TRBJ2-3; 7 nucleotides agree with TRBD1. J gave up 5 bases and V 2 bases, and 1 base lay outside the gene matches. The CDR3 runs 13 residues. Germline V gene sequence: CDR1 MNHEY, CDR2 SVGAGI. The CDR3 is CASSYDREDTQYF. DNA for the CDR3: TGTGCCAGCAGTTACGACAGGGAAGATACGCAGTATTTT.

This clonotype has a count of ten or more. The CDR3 DNA is TGCGCCAGCAGCCGTCTTGGGGTTCGGGCTGACACCTTC. It is translated as CASSRLGVRADTF. This sequence joins TRBV4-1 and TRBJ1-2; D gene ambiguous. Trimming took off 4 bases at V and 12 bases at J, with 18 bases between the two ends. The CDR3 sequence is 13 residues long. The germline V gene encodes CDR1 MGHRA and CDR2 YSYEKL.

This clonotype has ten or more counts. The genes are TRBV20-1 and TRBJ1-1; 8 bases match TRBD1. The CDR3 has 15 residues. Trimming at V came to 4 bases and at J to 0 bases, leaving 7 bases not matched to a gene. From germline, CDR1 is DFQATT and CDR2 SNEGSKA (reference sequence). This CDR3 reads CSATPQGGMNTEAFF. The DNA for the CDR3 is TGCAGTGCTACCCCACAGGGGGGCATGAACACTGAAGCTTTCTTT.

In its sample, this clonotype was seen once. With a much larger clone just one base away, this may be a read error. V usage is TRBV5-1 and J usage is TRBJ1-1; the D is unclear. This CDR3 region has 14 residues. Germline V gene sequence: CDR1 SGHRS, CDR2 YFSETQ. CDR3 protein: CTSSLFQENTEAFF. In nucleotides, the CDR3 is TGCACCAGCAGCTTGTTCCAGGAGAACACTGAAGCTTTCTTT.

This clonotype was recorded once. The genes are TRBV12-3 or TRBV12-4 and TRBJ1-2; D is ambiguous. The CDR3 is 13 amino acids. V was trimmed by 8 bases and J by 5 bases, leaving 15 bases between them. The CDR3 DNA sequence: TGTGCCAGCCGCCCGTGGGTGGAGTATGGCTACACCTTC. Translation gives CASRPWVEYGYTF.

A note on this clonotype: This may stem from a read error, because a much larger clone lies one nucleotide away. The rearrangement joins TRBV5-1 to TRBJ1-2; D gene uncertain. Germline CDR1 reads SGHRS; CDR2 reads YFSETQ. The CDR3 is 11 residues long. CDR3 nucleotides: TGCTCCAGCAGTGCAGGATATGGCTACACCTTC. This codes for CSSSAGYGYTF.

This chain uses TRBV6-1 with TRBJ2-7; 9 nucleotides align to TRBD1. The CDR3 length is 15 residues. The trim removed 4 bases at V and 4 bases at J, leaving 8 bases unmatched. The germline CDR1 and CDR2 sequences are MNHNS and SASEGT. The CDR3 DNA reads as TGTGCCAGCAGTGCTCAACAGGGGGCTGGTTACGAGCAGTACTTC. This gives the protein CASSAQQGAGYEQYF.

In its sample, this clonotype was seen many times. The chain joins TRBV11-2 to TRBJ1-1, with 8 bases matching TRBD1. V trimming: 7 bases; J trimming: 6 bases; junction bases outside the gene matches: 10. The CDR3 has 14 amino acids. Germline V lookup: CDR1 SGHAT, CDR2 FQNNGV. The CDR3 sequence is CASIPRTGKAEAFF. In DNA form, the CDR3 reads TGTGCCAGCATCCCCAGGACAGGGAAGGCTGAAGCTTTCTTT.

This clonotype was counted at least ten times. CDR3 bases: TGTGCCAGCAGTTACTACAGCGGGGGCAGGGGGGAGCTGTTTTTT. Amino acid sequence: CASSYYSGGRGELFF. The rearrangement joins TRBV6-2 or TRBV6-3 to TRBJ2-2, with 8 bases identical to TRBD2. Germline V lookup: CDR1 MNHEY, CDR2 SVGEGT. The CDR3 consists of 15 residues. Losses at the gene ends were 1 base for V and 8 bases for J; bases not matched to a gene: 6.

There are many counts of this clonotype. The V call is TRBV20-1, the J call TRBJ1-5; D call uncertain. CDR3 length equals 13 residues. The ends were cut back, 0 bases at V and 5 bases at J, with 8 bases in the middle. In germline, CDR1 is DFQATT, CDR2 SNEGSKA (reference sequence). CDR3 protein: CSARDFGHQPQHF. In DNA form, the CDR3 reads TGCAGTGCTAGAGATTTCGGGCATCAGCCCCAGCATTTT.

This clonotype was picked up many times. This chain links TRBV6-1 with TRBJ1-2; TRBD1 is a possible D gene (5 bases). Trimming took off 7 bases at V and 0 bases at J, with 12 bases between the two ends. The germline CDR1 and CDR2 sequences are MNHNS and SASEGT. This CDR3 has 14 residues. The CDR3 is CASNNAGPNYGYTF. In DNA, the CDR3 is TGTGCCAGCAATAATGCAGGGCCTAACTATGGCTACACCTTC.

The chain couples TRBV20-1 to TRBJ1-1; D is undetermined. The CDR3 has 13 residues. CDR1 is DFQATT and CDR2 is SNEGSKA in the germline V gene (reference sequence). The V end was cut by 1 base, the J end by 4 bases, with 10 bases between. CDR3 region: CSARGRPGTEAFF. The DNA for the CDR3 is TGCAGTGCTAGAGGGAGGCCGGGCACTGAAGCTTTCTTT.